The present T cell receptor beta chain was sequenced within a study of blood T cells in healthy people across ages. Combining a sample-barcoded 5' primer with a J-beta primer mix, a second PCR ran for roughly 7 to 12 cycles. Each sample yielded at least 3 million CDR3-containing paired-end reads. TCRdb passed the 5' RACE reads through MiXCR, listing each CDR3 protein once. Among around 790,000 distinct CDR3 sequences listed, approximately 48% were seen once. Healthy Russian Caucasian donors spanned ages about 6 to 100 years. Turning to this clonotype: What it recognizes is unknown.

General observations from the study: Unsorted PBMC material precluded a definitive naive versus antigen-experienced comparison.

Trimming took 4 bases from V and 4 from J, leaving 14 bases between them. CDR1 and CDR2 (germline): SGDLS, YYNGEE. The CDR3 loop spans 15 amino acids. The sequence was obtained from a man aged 55 to 70 in good health. V is TRBV9 and J is TRBJ2-2; D is possibly TRBD2 (7 bases). Sample: blood. This chain's CDR3 is CASSPLGGPTGELFF. CDR3 coding DNA: TGTGCCAGCAGCCCCCTGGGGGGGCCCACCGGGGAGCTGTTTTTT.